The entry that follows covers one TCR beta chain sequence. The sample belongs to a study of blood T cell repertoires in COVID-19. Study context: T cells, B-cell-depleted T cells, or PBMCs provided the cDNA or gDNA that served as material.

As handled by the study authors: For nucleated cells, counts were estimated from reference gene primer amplification. Assay: immunoSEQ multiplex PCR; the TCRdb copy retains only in-frame clones and omits some. D and trimming come from the DNA, and the V and J calls and clone size come from that table. This table has about 150,000 clones, around 89% appearing once. The germline V gene encodes CDR1 MNHNS and CDR2 SASEGT. The CDR3 covers 15 residues. With 3 bases removed from V and 7 bases from J, the gap between germline ends came to 17 bases. This receptor was identified in a woman between 55 and 75 years old with active COVID-19. The gene calls are TRBV6-1 and TRBJ2-3, with a tentative D call TRBD1 (5 bases). Sequenced input: peripheral blood. The CDR3 DNA reads TGTGCCAGCAGTGACAGGGATGGGATAGTTTATACGCAGTATTTT. Residues: CASSDRDGIVYTQYF.